This T cell receptor (beta chain) stems from a study of T cell repertoires in cytomegalovirus infection. This clonotype has ten or more counts. Antigen unknown. One entry per CDR3 protein results from TCRdb running MiXCR on the reads. Among a few hundred thousand distinct CDR3 sequences listed, 25% to 35% were seen once. Trimming pared 2 bases from V and 5 bases from J, leaving 13 bases between. The germline V gene has CDR1 SGHTA and CDR2 FQGNSA. This CDR3 spans 15 amino acids. The sample here was cultured PBMCs, taken from culture after CMV antigen stimulation. The sequence came from a human donor in good health (CMV status not recorded). Some clones in this sample may be carry-over from other donors' samples. The chain links TRBV7-2 to TRBJ1-5; D is perhaps TRBD1 (5 bases). In DNA, the CDR3 is TGTGCCAGCAGCTTATGGGGCAGGGACCATCAGCCCCAGCATTTT. Translation: CASSLWGRDHQPQHF.